This T cell receptor beta chain was retrieved from a study of cytomegalovirus exposure and HLA in healthy donors. The CDR3 runs to 15 residues. Looked up from germline, CDR1 is SEHNR and CDR2 is FQNEAQ (reference sequence). V was clipped by 1 base and J by 8 bases, with 14 bases between them. PCR primers comprised 60 Vbeta and 13 Jbeta primers. Assay used: immunoSEQ multiplex PCR; TCRdb lists only in-frame clones, some missing. Altogether hundreds of thousands of clones are present, over 75% being singletons, with the ten largest covering 0.22%. This clone has a handful of counts. Sample: PBMCs. The receptor was isolated from a girl aged 2 to 9 in good health and CMV-seronegative. V and J are TRBV7-9 and TRBJ1-4; D not certain. The CDR3 region is CASSLVGARVEKLFF. The DNA of the CDR3 is TGTGCCAGCAGCTTAGTGGGAGCTAGGGTCGAAAAACTGTTTTTT.